Included here is one T cell receptor beta chain sequence, with context. This record belongs to a study of blood T cells in healthy people across ages. Per germline, CDR1 SEHNR and CDR2 FQNEAQ (reference sequence). Trimming shortened V by 4 bases and J by 6 bases, and 16 bases separated the two germline ends. The CDR3 spans 15 residues. A sample-barcoded 5' primer and a J-beta primer mix were used in a second PCR of roughly 6 to 11 cycles. TCRdb reprocessed the 5' RACE reads with MiXCR, giving one entry per CDR3 protein. The profile shows approximately 790,000 distinct CDR3 sequences, 55% to 65% of them singletons.

Sequencing input: blood. This sequence originates from a man between 25 and 39 years old in good health. V and J are TRBV7-9 and TRBJ2-1; the D gene is possibly TRBD2 (6 bases). The CDR3 sequence: CASSSPEGRGNEQFF. The DNA of the CDR3 is TGTGCCAGCAGCTCTCCGGAGGGGCGGGGCAATGAGCAGTTCTTC.